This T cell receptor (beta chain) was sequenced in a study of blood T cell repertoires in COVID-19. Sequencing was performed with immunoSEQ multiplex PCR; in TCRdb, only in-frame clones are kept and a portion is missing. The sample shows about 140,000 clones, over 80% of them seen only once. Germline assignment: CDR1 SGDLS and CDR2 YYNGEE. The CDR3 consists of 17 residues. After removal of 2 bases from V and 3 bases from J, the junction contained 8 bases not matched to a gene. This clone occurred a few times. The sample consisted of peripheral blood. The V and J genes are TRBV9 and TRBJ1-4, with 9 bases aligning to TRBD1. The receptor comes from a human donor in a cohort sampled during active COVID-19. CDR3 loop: CASSVSGQGSANEKLFF. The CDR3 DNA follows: TGTGCCAGCAGCGTCTCGGGACAGGGTTCGGCTAATGAAAAACTGTTTTTT. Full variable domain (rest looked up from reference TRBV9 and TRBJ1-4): DSGVTQTPKHLITATGQRVTLRCSPRSGDLSVYWYQQSLDQGLQFLIQYYNGEERAKGNILERFSAQQFPDLHSELNLSSLELGDSALYFCASSVSGQGSANEKLFFGSGTQLSVL.